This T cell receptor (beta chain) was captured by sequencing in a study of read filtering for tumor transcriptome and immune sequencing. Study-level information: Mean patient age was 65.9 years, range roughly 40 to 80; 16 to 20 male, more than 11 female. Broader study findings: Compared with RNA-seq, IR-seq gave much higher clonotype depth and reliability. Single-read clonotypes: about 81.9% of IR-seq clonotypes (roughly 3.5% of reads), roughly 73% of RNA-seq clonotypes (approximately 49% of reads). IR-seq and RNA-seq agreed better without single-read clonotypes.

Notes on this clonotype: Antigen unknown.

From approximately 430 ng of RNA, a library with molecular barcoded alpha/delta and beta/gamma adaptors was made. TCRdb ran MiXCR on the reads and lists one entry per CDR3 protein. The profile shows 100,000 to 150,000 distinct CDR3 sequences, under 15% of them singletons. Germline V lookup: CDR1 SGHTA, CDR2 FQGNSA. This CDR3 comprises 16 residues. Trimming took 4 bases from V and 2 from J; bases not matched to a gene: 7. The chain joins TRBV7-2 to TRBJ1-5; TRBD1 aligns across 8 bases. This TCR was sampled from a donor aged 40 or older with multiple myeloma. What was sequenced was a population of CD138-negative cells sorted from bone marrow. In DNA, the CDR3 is TGTGCCAGCAGCTCCCAGACAGGGGTCGGCAATCAGCCCCAGCATTTT. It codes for CASSSQTGVGNQPQHF.